This T cell receptor beta chain was found in a study of T cells in Graves' hyperthyroidism and ophthalmopathy. Study observations and caveats: Ophthalmopathy was told apart from stable hyperthyroidism by a 13 V-J model. Blood also showed most of the thyroid clonotypes that were expanded above 0.001.

The TCR beta CDR3 regions underwent amplification using RNA transcripts as the source. RT-PCR in the first round (using the HTBI primer set) targeted the TCR CDR3. TCRdb passed the multiplex PCR reads through MiXCR, listing each CDR3 protein once. The sample includes 300,000 or so distinct CDR3 sequences, about 17% seen only once; the top ten take roughly 50%. Each person with ophthalmopathy scored at least 3 on the Clinical Activity Score, reached NOSPECS grade 4 or higher, and had been ill under 3 months. V was cut by 1 base and J by 5 bases, with 17 bases left in between. Germline-derived CDR1 and CDR2 are SGHTA and FQGNSA. The CDR3 length is 16 residues. This clonotype was observed at least ten times. What it recognizes is unknown.

Sequencing was carried out using blood. The sequence was obtained from a woman in her sixties with Graves' ophthalmopathy. The chain couples TRBV7-2 to TRBJ2-5; D gene ambiguous. CDR3 nucleotides: TGTGCCAGCAGCTTAGTATCGACGCAACTGCGGGAGACCCAGTACTTC. Encoded protein: CASSLVSTQLRETQYF.